A single sample is the source of the 5 T cell receptor beta chains below, sequenced in a study of T-cell memory formation after mild COVID-19. TCRdb recomputed calls from the 5' RACE reads with MiXCR, one row per CDR3 protein. The sample contains around 160,000 distinct CDR3 sequences, approximately 10% of which appear only once. Sequencing was performed on PBMCs or a T cell subset sorted from them (not recorded which). These receptors were collected from a man between 18 and 29 years old who had mild COVID-19 (a few samples of this study predate the infection). Cell type and time point are not known.

This clonotype was picked up a small number of times. The chain is built from TRBV6-5 and TRBJ2-6; D is possibly TRBD2 (6 bases). CDR1 and CDR2 from the germline V gene are MNHEY and SVGAGI. Trimming removed 2 bases from V and 4 bases from J, with 9 bases in between. The CDR3 is 15 residues long. The CDR3 DNA is TGTGCCAGCAGTTACGCGGGGCCCGGGGCCAACGTCCTGACTTTC. This translates into CASSYAGPGANVLTF.

This clonotype appeared a few times. The chain is built from TRBV6-2 or TRBV6-3 and TRBJ1-5; 8 nucleotides line up with TRBD1. The CDR3 has 14 residues. Germline CDR1 reads MNHEY; CDR2 reads SVGEGT. V was clipped by 7 bases and J by 5 bases; unmatched bases: 7. The CDR3 region has the DNA TGTGCCAGCACCCACAGGGGGGCTGATCAGCCCCAGCATTTT. Translated: CASTHRGADQPQHF.

V and J are TRBV12-5 and TRBJ2-7, with D maybe TRBD1 (6 bases). Trimming stripped 5 bases from V and 6 bases from J, with 14 bases between. CDR1 LGHNT and CDR2 FRNRAP come from the germline V gene. The CDR3 runs 13 residues. CDR3: CASGQKTGPEQYV. The CDR3 nucleotides are TGTGCTAGTGGTCAGAAGACAGGACCCGAGCAGTACGTC.

This clonotype was seen at least ten times. J is TRBJ2-7 and V is TRBV12-3 or TRBV12-4; a weak D match, TRBD1 (5 bases). The CDR3 length is 12 residues. V was cut by 5 bases and J by 2 bases, with 7 bases left in between. The CDR3 protein is CASSGQAYEQYF. DNA of the CDR3: TGTGCCAGCAGTGGACAAGCCTACGAGCAGTACTTC.

At least ten counts were recorded for this clonotype. CDR3 DNA sequence: TGTGCCAGCAGTTACGGGACAGGGGAAAAACTGTTTTTT. This encodes CASSYGTGEKLFF. The V call is TRBV6-6, the J call TRBJ1-4, with TRBD1 matching 9 bases. The CDR3 has 13 residues. V shed 2 bases, J shed 8 bases, and the junction held 0 bases outside the gene matches. Germline values: CDR1 MNHNY, CDR2 SVGAGI (reference sequence).